The present TCR beta chain was sequenced within a study of cytomegalovirus exposure and HLA in healthy donors. Study conclusions and caveats: Roughly uniform depth of sequencing across donors was assumed in presence/absence analyses. Analysis was performed later, and it showed HLA-associated TCR beta chains to be more clonally expanded than equally common others.

CDR3 length: 15 residues. Germline V gene sequence: CDR1 MNHEY, CDR2 SVGAGI. Trimming removed 6 bases from V and 0 bases from J; junction bases left unmatched: 7. Use of 60 Vbeta and 13 Jbeta primers characterized the PCR. Assay: immunoSEQ multiplex PCR; the TCRdb copy retains only in-frame clones and omits some. The sample holds 150,000 to 200,000 clones, over 60% seen once. A note on this clone: Its antigen is still unknown.

The chain carries TRBV6-5 and TRBJ2-7; 8 bases agree with TRBD1. The sample comprised PBMCs. The clonotype was recovered from a young man in good health and CMV-seronegative. The CDR3 coding sequence is TGTGCCAGCAGCCTGGGACAGGCGAGCTCCTACGAGCAGTACTTC. Amino acid sequence: CASSLGQASSYEQYF.